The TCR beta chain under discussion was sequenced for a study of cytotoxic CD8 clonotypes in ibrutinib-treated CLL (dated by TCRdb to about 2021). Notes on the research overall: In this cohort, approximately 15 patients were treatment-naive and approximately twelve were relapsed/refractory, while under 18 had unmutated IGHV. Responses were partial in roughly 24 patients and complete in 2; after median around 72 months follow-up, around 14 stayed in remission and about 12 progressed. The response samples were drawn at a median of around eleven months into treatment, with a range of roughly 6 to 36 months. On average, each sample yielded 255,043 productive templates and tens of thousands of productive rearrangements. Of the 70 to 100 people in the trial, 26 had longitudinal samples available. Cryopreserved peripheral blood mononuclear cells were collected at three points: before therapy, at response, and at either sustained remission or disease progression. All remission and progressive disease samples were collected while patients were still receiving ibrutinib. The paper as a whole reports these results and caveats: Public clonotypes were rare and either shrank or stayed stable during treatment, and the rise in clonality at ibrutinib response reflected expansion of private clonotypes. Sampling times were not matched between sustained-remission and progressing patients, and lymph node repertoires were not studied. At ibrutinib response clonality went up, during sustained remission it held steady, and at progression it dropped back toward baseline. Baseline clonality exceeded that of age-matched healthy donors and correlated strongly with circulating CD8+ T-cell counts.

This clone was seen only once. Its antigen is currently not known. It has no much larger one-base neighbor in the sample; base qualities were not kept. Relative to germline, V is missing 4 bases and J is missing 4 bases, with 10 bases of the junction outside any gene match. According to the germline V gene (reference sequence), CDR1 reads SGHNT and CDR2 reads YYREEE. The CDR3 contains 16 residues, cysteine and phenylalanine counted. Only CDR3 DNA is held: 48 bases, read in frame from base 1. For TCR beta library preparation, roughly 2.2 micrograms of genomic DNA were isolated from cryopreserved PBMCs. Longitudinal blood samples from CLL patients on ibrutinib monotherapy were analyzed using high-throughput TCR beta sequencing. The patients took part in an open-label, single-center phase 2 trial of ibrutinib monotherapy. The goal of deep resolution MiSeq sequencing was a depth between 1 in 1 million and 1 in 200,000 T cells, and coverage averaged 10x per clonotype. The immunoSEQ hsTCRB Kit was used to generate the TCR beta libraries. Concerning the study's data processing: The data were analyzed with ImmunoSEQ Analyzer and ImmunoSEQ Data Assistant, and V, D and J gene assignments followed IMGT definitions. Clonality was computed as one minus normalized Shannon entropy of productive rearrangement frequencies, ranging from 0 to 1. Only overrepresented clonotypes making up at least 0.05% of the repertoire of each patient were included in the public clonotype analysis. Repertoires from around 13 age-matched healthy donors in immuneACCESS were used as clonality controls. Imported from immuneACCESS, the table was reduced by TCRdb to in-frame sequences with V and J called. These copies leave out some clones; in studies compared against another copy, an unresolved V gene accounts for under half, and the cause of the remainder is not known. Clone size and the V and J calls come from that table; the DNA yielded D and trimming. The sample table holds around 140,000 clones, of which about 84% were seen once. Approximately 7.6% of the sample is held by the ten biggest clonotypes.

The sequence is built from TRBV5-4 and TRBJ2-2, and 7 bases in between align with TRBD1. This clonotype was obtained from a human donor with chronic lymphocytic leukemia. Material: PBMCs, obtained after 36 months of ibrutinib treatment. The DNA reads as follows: TGTGCCAGCAGCCCTCAGGGACAGAAAACCACCGGGGAGCTGTTTTTT. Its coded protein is CASSPQGQKTTGELFF.